This T cell receptor beta chain derives from a study of STAT5B mutations in CD4+ large granular lymphocyte leukemia. Overall study results and limits: TRBV06-family usage was enriched in top patient clones (8/27) versus controls (2/35). Approximately 25% of private leukemic clonotypes occurred rarely in other patients' non-leukemic repertoires. Patient CD4-sorted repertoires stayed more clonal than healthy ones after leukemic-clone removal.

The data were produced by immunoSEQ multiplex PCR, yet TCRdb's version contains in-frame clones alone and is incomplete. The data hold about 40,000 clones, with roughly four fifths observed a single time. The CDR3 has 13 residues. Losses at the gene ends were 10 bases for V and 5 bases for J; bases not matched to a gene: 8. CDR1 and CDR2 (germline): MNHEY, SMNVEV (reference sequence). On this clone itself: What it binds is not known.

The TCR comes from a human donor in good health. The chain recombines TRBV27 with TRBJ1-2, with TRBD1 matching over 9 bases. The sample taken for sequencing was CD4+ T cells from blood buffy coats. In DNA, the CDR3 is TGTGCCACCCGGGACAGGGAAATATATGGCTACACCTTC. This gives the protein CATRDREIYGYTF.